This TCR beta chain emerged from a study of blood T cell repertoires in COVID-19. Libraries were prepared by immunoSEQ multiplex PCR; TCRdb keeps only in-frame clonotypes and omits some of them. The table lists 200,000 or so clones, under 90% of them singletons. Trimming stripped 7 bases from V and 6 bases from J, with 19 bases between. Germline-derived CDR1 and CDR2 are MDHEN and SYDVKM. The CDR3 runs to 14 residues. This clone occurred a few times. The V call is TRBV28, the J call TRBJ2-7; D might be TRBD2 (6 bases). The receptor comes from a man aged 55 to 70 who had recovered from COVID-19. What was sequenced was peripheral blood. This CDR3 is CASTSGLFGSEQYF. In DNA form, the CDR3 reads TGTGCCAGCACCTCGGGACTTTTCGGGTCCGAGCAGTACTTC.